A single T cell receptor (beta chain) is shown here with its context. The clone's antigen remains unknown. No base quality values were provided; no much bigger clone lies one nucleotide off. This record comes from a study of blood T cell repertoires in COVID-19 (dated by TCRdb to the early 2020s). A note on the overall study: Samples from collaborators originated in the United States, Italy and Spain and spanned both the acute and convalescent phases of COVID-19. The repertoires were released in a freely available public database intended as a resource for research on the immune response to SARS-CoV-2. Sample metadata almost always included a de-identified subject ID, COVID-19 status, age in years and sex. The dataset comprised deeply sampled blood TCRbeta repertoires from subjects exposed to, actively infected with, or recovered from COVID-19. Where HLA class I and class II types were available, the types were taken from metadata supplied by the sample provider, not from assay-based typing. The material from the prospective study consisted of cDNA or gDNA derived from T cells, B-cell-depleted T cells, or PBMCs. The samples were drawn from the first 160 participants of the ongoing ImmuneRACE study and from 1,254 subjects provided by 6 global collaborators.

The paper's findings and limits, for the study overall: How much clinical and demographic metadata was included differed by source and by participant, and the metadata was provided uncurated.

CDR1 and CDR2, looked up from the germline V gene, are SGHTA and FQGNSA. The trim is 5 bases for V and 1 base for J, with a gap of 12 bases between the germline ends. There are 14 amino acids in the CDR3, from cysteine to phenylalanine inclusive. Of the read, only the CDR3 DNA is kept; its 42 bases are in frame from base 1. The immunoSEQ Assay, a bias-controlled multiplex PCR, was used to amplify TCRbeta CDR3 regions from genomic DNA. The published analysis was carried out like this. The number of nucleated cells in each sample was estimated by amplification of reference gene primers within the assay. To quantify the absolute abundance of each unique TCRbeta CDR3 rearrangement, sequence reads were collapsed and filtered. For each sample, productive Simpson clonality was calculated by taking the square root of Simpson's diversity index across productive rearrangements. TCRdb's version of the immuneACCESS table is confined to in-frame rearrangements and falls short of the full clone set. An unresolved V gene accounts for under half of the shortfall where checked; the remainder is of unknown origin. The V and J calls and clone size come from that table; D and trimming were worked out from the DNA. This sample comprises 150,000 to 200,000 clones, about four fifths of them detected only once. The top ten hold around 6.3% of the sample.

Whole blood was collected in K2EDTA tubes by collaborating institutions according to the institutions' own protocols. Collaborator samples were shipped for TCRbeta analysis as frozen whole blood, isolated PBMCs, or DNA extracted from either sample type. The source is a man between 70 and 80 years old with active or convalescent COVID-19. The sequencing sample was made of peripheral blood. This sequence uses TRBV7-2 and TRBJ2-7, and possibly TRBD2, on 6 matching bases. At the DNA level, the sequence is TGTGCCAGCAGCAAGCCGGGACTTTCCTACGAGCAGTACTTC. Translated, it gives CASSKPGLSYEQYF.